This paragraph covers one TCR beta chain sequence. Its antigen is still unknown. The entry originates in a study of beta chain features in type 1 diabetes. Every bit of the isolated RNA underwent reverse transcription, so sequencing read expressed TCRB transcripts. Repertoires were generated with immunoSEQ multiplex PCR, while TCRdb's copy carries only in-frame clones and drops some. This sample has roughly 230,000 clones, with approximately 10% found just once. Study conclusions and caveats: Patients with Type 1 diabetes showed moderately but significantly shorter TCRB CDR3s in all four CD4+ subsets. Researchers caution that PCR might favor shorter templates, equally among patients and controls.

CDR1 is SGHAT and CDR2 is FQDESV in the germline V gene (reference sequence). Unmatched junction bases numbered 5, after V lost 3 bases and J lost 3 bases. The CDR3 length is 15 residues. The sequence was collected from a man aged 30 to 39 with type 1 diabetes. The chain is built from TRBV11-1 and TRBJ2-3; 8 positions agree with TRBD2. Input material: naive CD4+ T cells from blood. The CDR3 loop is CASSFRRGGTDTQYF. In DNA, the CDR3 is TGTGCCAGCAGCTTTCGTCGGGGGGGGACAGATACGCAGTATTTT.